This TCR beta chain was retrieved from a study of T cell responses to AZD1222 COVID-19 vaccine (TCRdb year 2021). Study-wide context: AZD1222 recipients whose second dose came at about 4 weeks and those whose second dose came at about 12 weeks were combined into one group, since spike-specific TCR depth and breadth did not differ between the two schedules. A total of 230 to 250 trial participants underwent TCR sequencing, of whom under 220 had received two doses of AZD1222 and 26 had received two doses of the MenACWY control vaccine. Trial participants were enrolled into age subgroups of 18-55, 56-69 and 70-plus years, which contained about 150, 27 and 61 TCR-sequenced participants, respectively.

General study outcomes and caveats: The whole spike protein was spanned by vaccine-associated CD4 TCRs, and dominant responses were seen in regions 160-218 and 743-854. After two AZD1222 doses, spike-specific TCR breadth and depth were significantly higher than at day 0 and than in MenACWY recipients. Conclusions about previously exposed vaccinees are limited because only six or seven AZD1222 recipients were SARS-CoV-2 seropositive at baseline. Most participants were white British and females outnumbered males, and the authors suggested that clonal diversity may have been underestimated. Because no day 14 peak-response samples were available, the repertoires could be characterized only after the peak T cell response. Nearly half of unique spike-specific TCRs reportedly recognized epitopes outside regions mutated in the B.1.351 and B.1.1.7 variants. The 56-69-year group was small, and its depth increase did not reach significance, likely because of low power.

At the junction V is shortened by 0 bases and J by 3 bases, with 6 bases in between. The CDR3, cysteine through phenylalanine, is 13 amino acids long. Only CDR3 DNA remains: 39 bases, in frame from the first base. Taken from the germline V gene (reference sequence), the CDR1 and CDR2 loops are SGHNT and YYREEE. The CDR3 regions of human TCRbeta chains were subjected to immunosequencing. Under the source paper's analysis protocol: TCRs in the repertoires were matched against a reference library of SARS-CoV-2-specific TCRs that had been generated with the MIRA antigen-specificity platform. Breadth meant the fraction of unique TCRs that were SARS-CoV-2-associated, whereas depth meant the fraction of total T cells that were SARS-CoV-2-associated. Using the MIRA data, each spike-specific TCR was assigned both to the spike region to which the TCR was reactive and to a CD4 or CD8 class. Log10-transformed breadth and depth values were compared by one-way ANOVA with Sidak's multiple comparisons tests. TCRdb carries this immuneACCESS record with in-frame sequences only. Its versions omit some clonotypes, under half of them owing to an unresolved V gene in the studies checked, with the rest unexplained. The V and J calls and clone size were taken over from that table, and D and trimming were inferred from the DNA. This sample lists about 180,000 clones; more than 90% were detected once. The ten largest clones add up to about 2.5% of the sample.

The sample's time point label, in plain terms: baseline before first vaccination. The vaccinee samples were drawn from two UK trials, COV001 and COV002, one of which was a single-blind randomized controlled phase 2/3 trial testing AZD1222 (ChAdOx1 nCoV-19) in healthy adults. For TCRbeta chain sequencing, PBMC samples were collected from trial participants at day 0 and at day 28 after the second dose. Details on this clone: Its antigen is still unknown. No much larger clone exists at a distance of one base, and base qualities are not known.

This TCR derives from an adult in good health. Here the sequenced sample was peripheral blood, taken on day 0 of AZD1222 vaccination. The rearranged segments are TRBV5-4 and TRBJ1-1; a tentative D call is TRBD1 (5 bases match). The nucleotide sequence reads TGTGCCAGCAGCTTGGCGGGGGACACTGAAGCTTTCTTT. It specifies CASSLAGDTEAFF.